A selection of T cell receptor beta chains follows, all from one sample in a study of T cell changes during pregnancy in multiple sclerosis. Clones were sequenced by immunoSEQ multiplex PCR, and TCRdb holds only the in-frame ones, with some missing. The sample yields fewer than 45,000 clones, more than 75% seen once. This specimen was CD8+ T cells from peripheral blood mononuclear cells, taken in the third trimester of pregnancy. The receptors stem from a female donor with multiple sclerosis, enrolled in a pregnancy study. The CDR3 runs from the conserved cysteine through the conserved F or W. A D gene is named only where the DNA matches it firmly. Clone size is not always given. Where it is, it says once, few, many or a class for expanded clones.

CDR3aa: CASTLGPGGAYEQYF
CDR3nt: TGTGCCAGCACCCTTGGGCCTGGGGGGGCCTACGAGCAGTACTTC
j_gene: TRBJ2-7
abundance: once
d_gene: TRBD2
v_gene: TRBV2

CDR3aa: CASSTRLVGELFF
CDR3nt: TGTGCCAGTAGTACCCGGTTGGTAGGGGAGCTGTTTTTT
j_gene: TRBJ2-2
abundance: -
d_gene: -
v_gene: TRBV19

CDR3aa: CASSLEVNGNQPQHF
CDR3nt: TGTGCCAGCAGTTTGGAGGTTAACGGCAATCAGCCCCAGCATTTT
j_gene: TRBJ1-5
abundance: -
d_gene: -
v_gene: TRBV28

CDR3aa: CASSLWGGDYNEQFF
CDR3nt: TGTGCCAGCAGCTTATGGGGAGGGGACTACAATGAGCAGTTCTTC
j_gene: TRBJ2-1
abundance: -
d_gene: TRBD2
v_gene: TRBV7-2

CDR3aa: CASSLLRNTGELFF
CDR3nt: TGTGCCAGCAGTCTTCTAAGGAACACCGGGGAGCTGTTTTTT
j_gene: TRBJ2-2
abundance: -
d_gene: -
v_gene: TRBV7-3

CDR3aa: CASSIFPYEAFF
CDR3nt: TGTGCCAGTAGTATTTTTCCCTATGAAGCTTTCTTT
j_gene: TRBJ1-1
abundance: -
d_gene: -
v_gene: TRBV19

CDR3aa: CASSAGLGIDEQFF
CDR3nt: TGTGCCAGCAGCGCGGGACTAGGGATAGATGAGCAGTTCTTC
j_gene: TRBJ2-1
abundance: -
d_gene: TRBD2
v_gene: TRBV6-4

CDR3aa: CASRRPDYTNTEAFF
CDR3nt: TGTGCCAGCAGGCGTCCCGACTACACGAACACTGAAGCTTTCTTT
j_gene: TRBJ1-1
abundance: -
d_gene: -
v_gene: TRBV6-5

CDR3aa: CACISRGYTF
CDR3nt: TGTGCCTGCATTTCTCGGGGCTACACCTTC
j_gene: TRBJ1-2
abundance: -
d_gene: -
v_gene: TRBV30

CDR3aa: CASSQRARDYFNEQFF
CDR3nt: TGCGCCAGCAGCCAAAGAGCCCGGGACTACTTCAATGAGCAGTTCTTC
j_gene: TRBJ2-1
abundance: -
d_gene: TRBD2
v_gene: TRBV4-1

CDR3aa: CASSVDILAGASYEQYF
CDR3nt: TGTGCCAGCAGTGTGGACATACTAGCGGGGGCCTCCTACGAGCAGTACTTC
j_gene: TRBJ2-7
abundance: -
d_gene: TRBD2
v_gene: TRBV2

CDR3aa: CASGLASLQLYEQYF
CDR3nt: TGTGCTAGTGGTCTCGCCTCTCTCCAGTTATACGAGCAGTACTTC
j_gene: TRBJ2-7
abundance: -
d_gene: -
v_gene: TRBV12-5

CDR3aa: CASSLSPGLSPYGYTF
CDR3nt: TGTGCCAGCAGCTTAAGTCCGGGGTTGAGTCCCTATGGCTACACCTTC
j_gene: TRBJ1-2
abundance: once
d_gene: -
v_gene: TRBV7-6

CDR3aa: CASSLQGNTIYF
CDR3nt: TGTGCCAGCAGCTTGCAGGGAAACACCATATATTTT
j_gene: TRBJ1-3
abundance: -
d_gene: -
v_gene: TRBV5-4

CDR3aa: CASSQGQANTGELFF
CDR3nt: TGCGCCAGCAGCCAGGGACAGGCGAACACCGGGGAGCTGTTTTTT
j_gene: TRBJ2-2
abundance: -
d_gene: TRBD1
v_gene: TRBV4-1

CDR3aa: CASSGGDQPQHF
CDR3nt: TGCGCCAGCAGTGGGGGGGATCAGCCCCAGCATTTT
j_gene: TRBJ1-5
abundance: -
d_gene: -
v_gene: TRBV10-2

CDR3aa: CASSLEQGNEKLFF
CDR3nt: TGTGCCAGCAGCTTAGAACAGGGAAATGAAAAACTGTTTTTT
j_gene: TRBJ1-4
abundance: -
d_gene: -
v_gene: TRBV7-2

CDR3aa: CATSIPGKGTGELFF
CDR3nt: TGTGCCACCAGCATACCCGGGAAAGGCACCGGGGAGCTGTTTTTT
j_gene: TRBJ2-2
abundance: -
d_gene: -
v_gene: TRBV15

CDR3aa: CASSPLLAGVSEQFF
CDR3nt: TGCGCCAGCAGCCCTCTACTAGCGGGGGTATCTGAGCAGTTCTTC
j_gene: TRBJ2-1
abundance: once
d_gene: TRBD2
v_gene: TRBV4-1

CDR3aa: CAWGWGGDSPLHF
CDR3nt: TGTGCCTGGGGCTGGGGGGGGGACTCACCCCTCCACTTT
j_gene: TRBJ1-6
abundance: -
d_gene: -
v_gene: TRBV30

CDR3aa: CASSYELRGETQYF
CDR3nt: TGTGCCAGCAGTTACGAACTAAGGGGTGAGACCCAGTACTTC
j_gene: TRBJ2-5
abundance: -
d_gene: -
v_gene: TRBV6-5

CDR3aa: CASTEDRPEAFF
CDR3nt: TGTGCCAGCACCGAGGACAGACCTGAAGCTTTCTTT
j_gene: TRBJ1-1
abundance: -
d_gene: -
v_gene: TRBV2

CDR3aa: CASSPEAHRGLGEQYF
CDR3nt: TGTGCCAGTAGTCCAGAGGCGCACAGGGGGCTAGGAGAGCAGTACTTC
j_gene: TRBJ2-7
abundance: few
d_gene: TRBD1
v_gene: TRBV19

CDR3aa: CASSPEIGPRGNQPQHF
CDR3nt: TGTGCCAGCAGCCCTGAGATAGGCCCGAGGGGCAATCAGCCCCAGCATTTT
j_gene: TRBJ1-5
abundance: -
d_gene: -
v_gene: TRBV5-5

CDR3aa: CASSDPSDRGPPDTQYF
CDR3nt: TGTGCCAGCAGTGACCCCTCGGACAGGGGTCCCCCAGATACGCAGTATTTT
j_gene: TRBJ2-3
abundance: -
d_gene: TRBD1
v_gene: TRBV28

CDR3aa: CASSLRENTEAFF
CDR3nt: TGTGCCAGCAGCCTCCGGGAGAACACTGAAGCTTTCTTT
j_gene: TRBJ1-1
abundance: medium-sized
d_gene: -
v_gene: TRBV6-1

CDR3aa: CASSLKPQVIASGGYEQYF
CDR3nt: TGTGCCAGCAGCTTAAAGCCCCAAGTGATCGCTAGCGGGGGCTACGAGCAGTACTTC
j_gene: TRBJ2-7
abundance: -
d_gene: TRBD2
v_gene: TRBV11-2

CDR3aa: CASSTSETGELFF
CDR3nt: TGTGCCAGCAGCACCTCCGAGACCGGGGAGCTGTTTTTT
j_gene: TRBJ2-2
abundance: -
d_gene: -
v_gene: TRBV6-1

CDR3aa: CAWSFRGEHYGYTF
CDR3nt: TGTGCCTGGAGTTTTCGGGGGGAACACTATGGCTACACCTTC
j_gene: TRBJ1-2
abundance: -
d_gene: -
v_gene: TRBV30

CDR3aa: CASSPSVEVSEQYF
CDR3nt: TGTGCCAGCAGTCCTAGCGTAGAGGTTTCCGAGCAGTACTTC
j_gene: TRBJ2-7
abundance: -
d_gene: -
v_gene: TRBV6-1

CDR3aa: CASSQGAGAGNEQFF
CDR3nt: TGCGCCAGCAGCCAGGGGGCGGGGGCTGGGAATGAGCAGTTCTTC
j_gene: TRBJ2-1
abundance: -
d_gene: -
v_gene: TRBV4-3

CDR3aa: CASSLAQGAYSPLHF
CDR3nt: TGTGCCAGCAGCTTAGCACAGGGGGCATATTCACCCCTCCACTTT
j_gene: TRBJ1-6
abundance: -
d_gene: TRBD1
v_gene: TRBV5-5

CDR3aa: CASRSGTSGVEQYF
CDR3nt: TGTGCCAGCAGATCCGGGACTAGCGGGGTCGAGCAGTACTTC
j_gene: TRBJ2-7
abundance: -
d_gene: TRBD2
v_gene: TRBV5-6

CDR3aa: CASSFPGGSGYTF
CDR3nt: TGTGCCAGCAGTTTCCCCGGCGGGAGTGGCTACACCTTC
j_gene: TRBJ1-2
abundance: few
d_gene: -
v_gene: TRBV27

CDR3aa: CASLRGNYEQYF
CDR3nt: TGTGCCAGCTTGAGAGGGAACTACGAGCAGTACTTC
j_gene: TRBJ2-7
abundance: -
d_gene: -
v_gene: TRBV6-6

CDR3aa: CASSLWVDRGPPNTEAFF
CDR3nt: TGTGCCAGCAGCTTGTGGGTTGACAGGGGTCCACCGAACACTGAAGCTTTCTTT
j_gene: TRBJ1-1
abundance: -
d_gene: TRBD1
v_gene: TRBV5-5

CDR3aa: CASTRVGSTGEQYF
CDR3nt: TGTGCCAGCACGCGGGTGGGCTCTACTGGCGAGCAGTACTTC
j_gene: TRBJ2-7
abundance: once
d_gene: -
v_gene: TRBV28

CDR3aa: CASSEGQGAPYEQYF
CDR3nt: TGTGCCAGCAGCGAAGGGCAGGGGGCCCCCTACGAGCAGTACTTC
j_gene: TRBJ2-7
abundance: few
d_gene: TRBD1
v_gene: TRBV7-8

CDR3aa: CASSFVQGAGELFF
CDR3nt: TGTGCCAGCAGTTTTGTTCAGGGGGCCGGGGAGCTGTTTTTT
j_gene: TRBJ2-2
abundance: -
d_gene: TRBD1
v_gene: TRBV27

CDR3aa: CATRVSGAWDTEAFF
CDR3nt: TGTGCCACCAGGGTGTCAGGGGCTTGGGACACTGAAGCTTTCTTT
j_gene: TRBJ1-1
abundance: -
d_gene: -
v_gene: TRBV15

CDR3aa: CASSSSGTDYGYTF
CDR3nt: TGTGCCAGCAGCTCTTCCGGGACAGACTATGGCTACACCTTC
j_gene: TRBJ1-2
abundance: -
d_gene: TRBD1
v_gene: TRBV7-9

CDR3aa: CASSYRQGDGYTF
CDR3nt: TGTGCCAGCAGTTACAGGCAGGGCGATGGCTACACCTTC
j_gene: TRBJ1-2
abundance: -
d_gene: -
v_gene: TRBV6-5

CDR3aa: CASSLPLAGENTGELFF
CDR3nt: TGTGCCAGCAGCTTGCCTCTGGCGGGGGAAAACACCGGGGAGCTGTTTTTT
j_gene: TRBJ2-2
abundance: -
d_gene: TRBD2
v_gene: TRBV7-9

CDR3aa: CATSSPLSGGQNEQFF
CDR3nt: TGTGCCACCAGCAGTCCCCTTAGCGGGGGGCAGAATGAGCAGTTCTTC
j_gene: TRBJ2-1
abundance: few
d_gene: TRBD2
v_gene: TRBV15

CDR3aa: CAWSVVVRGRGGQFF
CDR3nt: TGTGCCTGGAGTGTAGTCGTCAGAGGCCGGGGGGGGCAGTTCTTC
j_gene: TRBJ2-1
abundance: once
d_gene: TRBD2
v_gene: TRBV30

CDR3aa: CAWGGVYGYTF
CDR3nt: TGTGCCTGGGGGGGCGTGTATGGCTACACCTTC
j_gene: TRBJ1-2
abundance: -
d_gene: -
v_gene: TRBV30

CDR3aa: CASSIPDRGYGYTF
CDR3nt: TGTGCCAGTAGTATACCCGACAGGGGATATGGCTACACCTTC
j_gene: TRBJ1-2
abundance: -
d_gene: TRBD1
v_gene: TRBV19

CDR3aa: CASRSHSGAANSPLHF
CDR3nt: TGTGCCAGTCGGAGTCACTCGGGAGCGGCTAATTCACCCCTCCACTTT
j_gene: TRBJ1-6
abundance: -
d_gene: -
v_gene: TRBV19

CDR3aa: CSVPTFGEQFF
CDR3nt: TGCAGCGTTCCGACATTCGGTGAGCAGTTCTTC
j_gene: TRBJ2-1
abundance: -
d_gene: -
v_gene: TRBV29-1

CDR3aa: CASSSAASGFYNEQFF
CDR3nt: TGCGCCAGCAGCTCGGCGGCTAGCGGGTTTTACAATGAGCAGTTCTTC
j_gene: TRBJ2-1
abundance: -
d_gene: TRBD2
v_gene: TRBV5-1

CDR3aa: CASSLLAGDPYNEQFF
CDR3nt: TGTGCCAGCAGTTTACTAGCGGGGGACCCCTACAATGAGCAGTTCTTC
j_gene: TRBJ2-1
abundance: -
d_gene: TRBD2
v_gene: TRBV6-5

CDR3aa: CASSISAGGHEQFF
CDR3nt: TGTGCCAGCAGCATTTCAGCGGGGGGGCATGAGCAGTTCTTC
j_gene: TRBJ2-1
abundance: -
d_gene: TRBD2
v_gene: TRBV9